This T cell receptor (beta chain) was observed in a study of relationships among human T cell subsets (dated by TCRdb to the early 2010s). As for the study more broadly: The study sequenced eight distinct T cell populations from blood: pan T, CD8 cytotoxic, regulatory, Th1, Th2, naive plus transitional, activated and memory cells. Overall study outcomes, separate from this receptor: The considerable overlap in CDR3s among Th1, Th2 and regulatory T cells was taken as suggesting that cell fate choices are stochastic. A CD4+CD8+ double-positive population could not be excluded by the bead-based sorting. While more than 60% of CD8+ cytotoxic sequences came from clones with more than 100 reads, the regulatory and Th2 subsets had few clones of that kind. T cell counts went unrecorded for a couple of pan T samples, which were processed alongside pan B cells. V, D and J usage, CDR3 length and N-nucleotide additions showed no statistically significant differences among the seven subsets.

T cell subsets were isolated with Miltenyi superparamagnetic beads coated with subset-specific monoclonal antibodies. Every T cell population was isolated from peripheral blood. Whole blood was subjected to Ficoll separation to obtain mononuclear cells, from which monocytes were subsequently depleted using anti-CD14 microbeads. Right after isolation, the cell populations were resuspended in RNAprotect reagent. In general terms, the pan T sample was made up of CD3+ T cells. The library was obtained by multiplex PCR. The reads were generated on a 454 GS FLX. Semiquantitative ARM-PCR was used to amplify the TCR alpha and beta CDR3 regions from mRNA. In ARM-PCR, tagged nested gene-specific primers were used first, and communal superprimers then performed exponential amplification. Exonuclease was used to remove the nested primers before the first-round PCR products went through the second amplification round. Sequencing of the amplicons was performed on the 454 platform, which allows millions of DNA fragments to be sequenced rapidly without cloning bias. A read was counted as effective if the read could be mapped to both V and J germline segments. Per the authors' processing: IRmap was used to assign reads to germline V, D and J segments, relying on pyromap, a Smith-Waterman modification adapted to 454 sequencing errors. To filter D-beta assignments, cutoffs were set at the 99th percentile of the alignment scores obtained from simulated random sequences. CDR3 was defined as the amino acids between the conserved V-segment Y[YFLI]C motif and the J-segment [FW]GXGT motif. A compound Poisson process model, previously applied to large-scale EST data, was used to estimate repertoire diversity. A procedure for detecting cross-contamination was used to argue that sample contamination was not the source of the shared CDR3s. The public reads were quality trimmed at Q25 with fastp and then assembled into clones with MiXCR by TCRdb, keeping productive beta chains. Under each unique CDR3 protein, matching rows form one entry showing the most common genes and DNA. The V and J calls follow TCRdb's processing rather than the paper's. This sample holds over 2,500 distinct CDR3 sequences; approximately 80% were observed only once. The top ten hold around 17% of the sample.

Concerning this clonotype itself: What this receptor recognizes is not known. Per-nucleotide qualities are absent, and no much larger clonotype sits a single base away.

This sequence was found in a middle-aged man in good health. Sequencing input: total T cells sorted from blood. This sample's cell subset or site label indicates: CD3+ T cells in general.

The DNA sequence reads TGTGCCAGCAGCGCACAAGGGGCCAATGACGAGCAGTACTTC. Its amino acids are CASSAQGANDEQYF. The sequence joins TRBV11-1 to TRBJ2-7; a tentative D match to TRBD1 spans 5 bases. The V and J ends are trimmed by 5 bases and 5 bases, leaving 16 bases between them. The CDR3, from cysteine to phenylalanine, totals 14 residues. The DNA shown is the 42-base CDR3, in frame from base 1. Reading the germline V gene (reference sequence) gives CDR1 SGHAT and CDR2 FQDESV.